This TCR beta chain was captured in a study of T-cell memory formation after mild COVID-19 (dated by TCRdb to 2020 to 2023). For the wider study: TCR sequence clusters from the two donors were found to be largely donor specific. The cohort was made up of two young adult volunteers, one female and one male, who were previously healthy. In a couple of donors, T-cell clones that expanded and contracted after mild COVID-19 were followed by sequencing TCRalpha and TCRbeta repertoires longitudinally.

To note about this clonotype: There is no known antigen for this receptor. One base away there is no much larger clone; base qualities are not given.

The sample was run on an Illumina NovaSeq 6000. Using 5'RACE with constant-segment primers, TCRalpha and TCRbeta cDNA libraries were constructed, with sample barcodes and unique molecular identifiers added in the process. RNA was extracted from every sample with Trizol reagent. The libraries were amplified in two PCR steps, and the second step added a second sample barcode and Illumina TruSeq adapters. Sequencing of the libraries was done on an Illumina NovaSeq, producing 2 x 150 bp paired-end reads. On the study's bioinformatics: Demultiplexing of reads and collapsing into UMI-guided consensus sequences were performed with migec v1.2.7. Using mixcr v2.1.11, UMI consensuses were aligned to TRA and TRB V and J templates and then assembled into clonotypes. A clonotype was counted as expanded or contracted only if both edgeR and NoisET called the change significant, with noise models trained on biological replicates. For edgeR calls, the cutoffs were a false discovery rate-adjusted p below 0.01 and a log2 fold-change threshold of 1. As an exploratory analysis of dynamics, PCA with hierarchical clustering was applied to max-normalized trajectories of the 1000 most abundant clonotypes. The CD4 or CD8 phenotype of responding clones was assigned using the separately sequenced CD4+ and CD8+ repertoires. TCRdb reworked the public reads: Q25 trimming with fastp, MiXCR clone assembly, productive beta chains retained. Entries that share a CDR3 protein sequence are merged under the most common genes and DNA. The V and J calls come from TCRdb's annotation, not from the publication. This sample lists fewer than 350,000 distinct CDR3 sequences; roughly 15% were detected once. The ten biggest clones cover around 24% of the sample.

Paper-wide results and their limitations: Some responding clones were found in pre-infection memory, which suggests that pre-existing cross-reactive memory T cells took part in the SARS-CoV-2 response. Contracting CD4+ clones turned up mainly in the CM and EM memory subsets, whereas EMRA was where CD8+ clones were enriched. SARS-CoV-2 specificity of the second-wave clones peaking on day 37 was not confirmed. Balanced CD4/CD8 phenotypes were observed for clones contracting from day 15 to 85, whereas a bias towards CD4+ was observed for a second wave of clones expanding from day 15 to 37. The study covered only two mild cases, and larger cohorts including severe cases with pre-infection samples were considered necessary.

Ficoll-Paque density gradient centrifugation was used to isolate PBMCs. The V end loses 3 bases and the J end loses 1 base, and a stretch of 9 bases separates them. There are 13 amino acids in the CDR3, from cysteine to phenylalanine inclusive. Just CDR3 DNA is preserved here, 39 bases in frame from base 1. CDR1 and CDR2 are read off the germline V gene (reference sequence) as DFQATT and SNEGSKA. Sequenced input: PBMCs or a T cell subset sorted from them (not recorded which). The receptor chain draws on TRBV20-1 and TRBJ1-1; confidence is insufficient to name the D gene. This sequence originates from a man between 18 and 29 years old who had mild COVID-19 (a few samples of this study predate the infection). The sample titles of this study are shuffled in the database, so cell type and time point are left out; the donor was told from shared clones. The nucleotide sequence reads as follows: TGCAGTGCTAGTGCTCAGCGGAACACTGAAGCTTTCTTT. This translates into CSASAQRNTEAFF.